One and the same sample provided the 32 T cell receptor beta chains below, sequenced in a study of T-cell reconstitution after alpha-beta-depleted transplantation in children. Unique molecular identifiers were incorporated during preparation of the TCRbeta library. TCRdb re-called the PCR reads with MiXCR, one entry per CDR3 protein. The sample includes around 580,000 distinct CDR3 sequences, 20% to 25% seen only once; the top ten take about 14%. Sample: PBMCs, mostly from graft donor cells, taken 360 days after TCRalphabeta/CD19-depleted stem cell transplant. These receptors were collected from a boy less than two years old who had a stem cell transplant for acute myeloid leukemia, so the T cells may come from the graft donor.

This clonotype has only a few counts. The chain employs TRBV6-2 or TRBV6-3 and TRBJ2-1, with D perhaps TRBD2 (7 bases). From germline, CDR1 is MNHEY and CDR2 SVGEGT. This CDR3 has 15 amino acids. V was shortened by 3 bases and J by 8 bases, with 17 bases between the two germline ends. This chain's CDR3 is CASSYWGGAVDEQFF. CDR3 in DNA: TGTGCCAGCAGTTATTGGGGGGGGGCGGTCGATGAGCAGTTCTTC.

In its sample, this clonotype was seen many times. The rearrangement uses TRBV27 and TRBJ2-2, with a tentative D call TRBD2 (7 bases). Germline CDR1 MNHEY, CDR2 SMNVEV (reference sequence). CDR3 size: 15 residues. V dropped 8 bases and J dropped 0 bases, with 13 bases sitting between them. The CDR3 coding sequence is TGTGCCAGCGGGTGGGGGGGCCCGAACACCGGGGAGCTGTTTTTT. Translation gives CASGWGGPNTGELFF.

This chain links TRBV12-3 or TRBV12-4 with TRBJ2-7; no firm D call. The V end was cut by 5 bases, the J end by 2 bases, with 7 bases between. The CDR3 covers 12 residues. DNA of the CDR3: TGTGCCAGCAGTCCCACCACCTACGAGCAGTACTTC. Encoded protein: CASSPTTYEQYF.

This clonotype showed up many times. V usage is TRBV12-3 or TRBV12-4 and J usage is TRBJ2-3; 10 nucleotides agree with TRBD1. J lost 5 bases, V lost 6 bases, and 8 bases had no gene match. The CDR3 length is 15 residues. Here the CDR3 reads CASRYRQGAGDTQYF. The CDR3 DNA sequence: TGTGCCAGCAGGTATCGACAGGGGGCAGGAGATACGCAGTATTTT.

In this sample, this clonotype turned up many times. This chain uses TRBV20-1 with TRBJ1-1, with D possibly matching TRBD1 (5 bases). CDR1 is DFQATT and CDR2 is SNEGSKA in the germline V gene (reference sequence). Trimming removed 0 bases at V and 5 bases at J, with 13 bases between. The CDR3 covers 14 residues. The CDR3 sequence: CSARDWGSPTEAFF. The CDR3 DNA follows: TGCAGTGCTAGAGATTGGGGGTCTCCTACTGAAGCTTTCTTT.

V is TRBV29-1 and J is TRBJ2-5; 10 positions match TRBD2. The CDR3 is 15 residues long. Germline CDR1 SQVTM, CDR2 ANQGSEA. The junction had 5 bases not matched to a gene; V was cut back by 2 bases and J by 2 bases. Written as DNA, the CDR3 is TGCAGCGTTGAAAGGGAGCGGGGGGGGCAAGAGACCCAGTACTTC. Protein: CSVERERGGQETQYF.

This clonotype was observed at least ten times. The CDR3 region is CASSRQPGQNTEAFF. As DNA, the CDR3 is TGTGCCAGCAGTCGGCAGCCAGGGCAGAACACTGAAGCTTTCTTT. The chain combines TRBV2 with TRBJ1-1; weak D call: TRBD1 (5 bases). Germline CDR1 reads SNHLY; CDR2 reads FYNNEI. The CDR3 is made up of 15 amino acids. V was pared by 5 bases and J by 1 base, with 14 bases between.

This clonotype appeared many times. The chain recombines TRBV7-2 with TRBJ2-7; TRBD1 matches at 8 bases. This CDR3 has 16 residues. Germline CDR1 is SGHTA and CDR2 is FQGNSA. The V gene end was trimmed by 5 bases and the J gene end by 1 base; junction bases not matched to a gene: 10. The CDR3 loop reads CASSPSTGALSYEQYF. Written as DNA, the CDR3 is TGTGCCAGCAGCCCTTCGACAGGGGCCCTTTCCTACGAGCAGTACTTC.

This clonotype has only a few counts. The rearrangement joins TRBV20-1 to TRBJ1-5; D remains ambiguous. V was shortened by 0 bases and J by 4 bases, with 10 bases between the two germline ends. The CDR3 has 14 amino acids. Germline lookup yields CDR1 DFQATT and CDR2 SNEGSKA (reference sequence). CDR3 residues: CSARDLQINQPQHF. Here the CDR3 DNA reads TGCAGTGCTAGAGATCTGCAGATTAATCAGCCCCAGCATTTT.

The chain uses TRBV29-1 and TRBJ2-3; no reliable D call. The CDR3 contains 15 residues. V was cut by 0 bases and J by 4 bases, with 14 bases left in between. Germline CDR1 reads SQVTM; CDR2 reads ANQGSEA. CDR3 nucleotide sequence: TGCAGCGTTGAAGAGGGTGAGCGAAAGGCAGATACGCAGTATTTT. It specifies CSVEEGERKADTQYF.

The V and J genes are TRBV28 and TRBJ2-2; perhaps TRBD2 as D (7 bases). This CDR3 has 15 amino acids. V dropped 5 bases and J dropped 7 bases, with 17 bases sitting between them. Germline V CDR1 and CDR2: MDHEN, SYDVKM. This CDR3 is CASSRMGGRSGELFF. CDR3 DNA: TGTGCCAGCAGTAGAATGGGGGGGCGTAGCGGGGAGCTGTTTTTT.

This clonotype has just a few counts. The CDR3 DNA follows: TGCGCCAGCAGTGATACAGGGGGAAATGAAAAACTGTTTTTT. Encoded protein: CASSDTGGNEKLFF. This rearrangement joins TRBV10-2 to TRBJ1-4, with 8 nucleotides matching TRBD1. In germline, CDR1 is WSHSY, CDR2 SAAADI. Unmatched junction bases numbered 2, after V lost 3 bases and J lost 5 bases. The CDR3 is made up of 14 amino acids.

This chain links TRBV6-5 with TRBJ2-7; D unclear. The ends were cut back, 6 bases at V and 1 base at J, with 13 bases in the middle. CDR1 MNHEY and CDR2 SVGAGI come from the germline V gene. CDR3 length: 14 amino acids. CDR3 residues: CASSRSTESYEQYF. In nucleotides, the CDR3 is TGTGCCAGCAGCAGATCGACCGAGTCCTACGAGCAGTACTTC.

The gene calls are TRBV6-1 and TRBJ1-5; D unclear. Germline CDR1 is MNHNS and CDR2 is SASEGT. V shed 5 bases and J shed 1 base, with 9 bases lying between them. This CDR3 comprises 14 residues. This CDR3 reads CASSRAGSNQPQHF. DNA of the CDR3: TGTGCCAGCAGTCGTGCCGGGAGCAATCAGCCCCAGCATTTT.

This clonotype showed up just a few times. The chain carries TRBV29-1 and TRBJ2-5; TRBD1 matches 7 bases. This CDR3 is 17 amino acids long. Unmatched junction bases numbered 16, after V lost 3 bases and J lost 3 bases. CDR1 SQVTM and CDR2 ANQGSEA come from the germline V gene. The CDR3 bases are TGCAGCGTTGATGACCTCTCTGGGACAGCCGGAGAAGAGACCCAGTACTTC. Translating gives CSVDDLSGTAGEETQYF.

Here the CDR3 reads CASSEVGGRHEQYV. The CDR3 nucleotides are TGTGCCAGCAGTGAAGTTGGGGGCCGCCACGAGCAGTACGTC. This rearrangement joins TRBV6-1 to TRBJ2-7; D might be TRBD1 (6 bases). Between the trimmed V and J ends, which lost 1 base and 5 bases, there was a span of 12 bases. The CDR3 is 14 residues long. Germline V CDR1 and CDR2: MNHNS, SASEGT.

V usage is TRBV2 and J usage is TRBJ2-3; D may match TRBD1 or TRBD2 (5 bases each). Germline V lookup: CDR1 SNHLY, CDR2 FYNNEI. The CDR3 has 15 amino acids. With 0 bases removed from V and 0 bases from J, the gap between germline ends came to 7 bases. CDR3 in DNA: TGTGCCAGCAGTGAAGCTTGGGGGAGCACAGATACGCAGTATTTT. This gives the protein CASSEAWGSTDTQYF.

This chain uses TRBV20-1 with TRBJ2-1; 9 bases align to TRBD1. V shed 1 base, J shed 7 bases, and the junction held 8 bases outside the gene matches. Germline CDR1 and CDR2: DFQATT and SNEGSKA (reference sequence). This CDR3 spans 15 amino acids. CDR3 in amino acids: CSARAPDRGRNEQFF. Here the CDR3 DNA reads TGCAGTGCTAGAGCCCCCGACAGGGGGAGAAATGAGCAGTTCTTC.

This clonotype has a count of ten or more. The chain's CDR3 is CASSPTSRSGELFF. Here the CDR3 DNA reads TGTGCCAGCAGTCCTACTTCACGATCCGGGGAGCTGTTTTTT. The rearrangement links TRBV27 to TRBJ2-2; D is undetermined. Germline V CDR1 and CDR2: MNHEY, SMNVEV (reference sequence). Trimming stripped 5 bases from V and 6 bases from J, with 13 bases between. This CDR3 region has 14 residues.

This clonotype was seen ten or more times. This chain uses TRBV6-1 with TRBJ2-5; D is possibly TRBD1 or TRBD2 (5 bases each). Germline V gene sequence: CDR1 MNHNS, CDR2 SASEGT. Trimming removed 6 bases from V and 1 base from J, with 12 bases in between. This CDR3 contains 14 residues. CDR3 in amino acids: CASSAGTTQETQYF. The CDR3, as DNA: TGTGCCAGCAGCGCTGGGACCACCCAAGAGACCCAGTACTTC.

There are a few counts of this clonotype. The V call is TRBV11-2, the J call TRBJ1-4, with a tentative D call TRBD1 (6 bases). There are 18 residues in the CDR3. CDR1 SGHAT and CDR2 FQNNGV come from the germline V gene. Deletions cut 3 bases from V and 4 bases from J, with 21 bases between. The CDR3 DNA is TGTGCCAGCAGCTTCGACGGGACACTACTTAATCATAATGAAAAACTGTTTTTT. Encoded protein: CASSFDGTLLNHNEKLFF.

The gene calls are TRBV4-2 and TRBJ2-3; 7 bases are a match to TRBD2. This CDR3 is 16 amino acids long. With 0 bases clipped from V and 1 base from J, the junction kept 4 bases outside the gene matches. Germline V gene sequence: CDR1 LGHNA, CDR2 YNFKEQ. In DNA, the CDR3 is TGTGCCAGCAGCCAAGACACTAGCGTCGGCACAGATACGCAGTATTTT. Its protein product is CASSQDTSVGTDTQYF.

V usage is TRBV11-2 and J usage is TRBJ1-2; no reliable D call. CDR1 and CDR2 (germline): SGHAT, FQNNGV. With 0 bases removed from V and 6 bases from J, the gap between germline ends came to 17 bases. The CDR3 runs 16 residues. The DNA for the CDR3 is TGTGCCAGCAGCTTAGATCTTGTCATCTGGGGAGATGGCTACACCTTC. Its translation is CASSLDLVIWGDGYTF.

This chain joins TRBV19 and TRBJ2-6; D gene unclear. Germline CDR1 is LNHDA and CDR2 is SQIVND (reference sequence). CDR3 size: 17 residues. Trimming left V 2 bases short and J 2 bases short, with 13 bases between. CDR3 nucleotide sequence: TGTGCCAGTAGTATATTGAGGTCCGAGACTGGGGCCAACGTCCTGACTTTC. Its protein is CASSILRSETGANVLTF.

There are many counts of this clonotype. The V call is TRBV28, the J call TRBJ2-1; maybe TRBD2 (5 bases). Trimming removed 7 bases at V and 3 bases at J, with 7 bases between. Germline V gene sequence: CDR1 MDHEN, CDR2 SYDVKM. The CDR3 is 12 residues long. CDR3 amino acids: CASTEGYNEQFF. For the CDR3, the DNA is TGTGCCAGCACTGAGGGCTACAATGAGCAGTTCTTC.

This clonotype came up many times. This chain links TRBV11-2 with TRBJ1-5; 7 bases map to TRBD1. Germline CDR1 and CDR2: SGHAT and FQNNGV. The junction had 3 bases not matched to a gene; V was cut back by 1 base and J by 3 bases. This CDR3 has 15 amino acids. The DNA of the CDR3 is TGTGCCAGCAGCTTAGGACAGGGAAACAATCAGCCCCAGCATTTT. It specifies CASSLGQGNNQPQHF.

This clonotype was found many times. CDR3 in DNA: TGTGCCAGCAGCCCGCCCTACGAGCAGTACGTC. Its translation: CASSPPYEQYV. This chain joins TRBV28 and TRBJ2-7; D not certain. The CDR3 length is 11 residues. With 6 bases removed from V and 2 bases from J, the gap between germline ends came to 5 bases. Germline assignment: CDR1 MDHEN and CDR2 SYDVKM.

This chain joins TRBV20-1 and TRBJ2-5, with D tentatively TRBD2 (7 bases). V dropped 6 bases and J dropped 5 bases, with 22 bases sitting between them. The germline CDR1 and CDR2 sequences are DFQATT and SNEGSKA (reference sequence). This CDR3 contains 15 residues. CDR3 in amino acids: CSARPGGPGVETQYF. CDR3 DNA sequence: TGCAGTGCGCGCCCCGGGGGGCCTGGAGTGGAGACCCAGTACTTC.

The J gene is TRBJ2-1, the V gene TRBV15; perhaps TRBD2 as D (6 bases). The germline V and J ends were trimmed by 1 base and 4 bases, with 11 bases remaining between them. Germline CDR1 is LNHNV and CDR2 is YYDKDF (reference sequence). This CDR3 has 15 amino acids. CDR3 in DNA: TGTGCCACCAGCAGAGTCCTAGCGCGGTACAATGAGCAGTTCTTC. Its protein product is CATSRVLARYNEQFF.

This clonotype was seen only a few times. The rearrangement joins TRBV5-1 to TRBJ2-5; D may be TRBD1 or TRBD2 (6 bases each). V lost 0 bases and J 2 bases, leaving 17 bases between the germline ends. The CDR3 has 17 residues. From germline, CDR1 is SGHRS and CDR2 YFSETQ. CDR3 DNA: TGCGCCAGCAGCTTGGTTCTTGGGGGGCCGGGGCAAGAGACCCAGTACTTC. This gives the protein CASSLVLGGPGQETQYF. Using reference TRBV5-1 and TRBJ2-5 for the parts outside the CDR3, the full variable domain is KAGVTQTPRYLIKTRGQQVTLSCSPISGHRSVSWYQQTPGQGLQFLFEYFSETQRNKGNFPGRFSGRQFSNSRSEMNVSTLELGDSALYLCASSLVLGGPGQETQYFGPGTRLLVL.

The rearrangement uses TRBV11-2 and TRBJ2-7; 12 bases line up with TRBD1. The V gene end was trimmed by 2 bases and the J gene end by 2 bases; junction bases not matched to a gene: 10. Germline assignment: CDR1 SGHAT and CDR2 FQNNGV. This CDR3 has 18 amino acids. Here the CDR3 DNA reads TGTGCCAGCAGCTTAAGGGACAGGGGGCGTCGAATAACCTACGAGCAGTACTTC. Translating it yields CASSLRDRGRRITYEQYF.

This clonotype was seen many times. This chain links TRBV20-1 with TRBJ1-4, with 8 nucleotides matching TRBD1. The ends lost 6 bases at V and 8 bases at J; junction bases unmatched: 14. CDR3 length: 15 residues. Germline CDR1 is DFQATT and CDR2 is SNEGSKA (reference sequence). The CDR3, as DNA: TGCAGTGCAGCAACCCCGACAGGGGTGGGCGAAAAACTGTTTTTT. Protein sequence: CSAATPTGVGEKLFF.